The 31 T cell receptor beta chains presented below share a single source sample, sequenced in a study of blood T cell repertoires in COVID-19. Measured with immunoSEQ multiplex PCR; TCRdb has only the in-frame clones, and not every one. The sample contains 110,000 to 150,000 clones, around 81% of which appear only once. Sequences were obtained from peripheral blood. The receptor source for this set is a human donor in a cohort sampled during active COVID-19.

The J gene is TRBJ1-5, the V gene TRBV19; D is ambiguous. CDR1 is LNHDA and CDR2 is SQIVND in the germline V gene (reference sequence). This CDR3 is built from 16 residues. V was clipped by 5 bases and J by 2 bases, with 16 bases between them. In nucleotides, the CDR3 is TGTGCCAGTAGTCCTTTTGCGGGGAGCGGCAATCAGCCCCAGCATTTT. It codes for CASSPFAGSGNQPQHF.

This chain uses TRBV7-3 with TRBJ1-4, with D hard to call. V lost 3 bases, J lost 5 bases, and 7 bases lay in between. This CDR3 comprises 13 residues. Germline assignment: CDR1 SGHTA and CDR2 FQGTGA. In DNA, the CDR3 is TGTGCCAGCAGCTTTTCCAGGAATGAAAAACTGTTTTTT. As protein: CASSFSRNEKLFF.

For the CDR3, the DNA is TGTGCCAGCAGCCTGAGGCAACCGAACACTGAAGCTTTCTTT. Translating gives CASSLRQPNTEAFF. The genes are TRBV3-1 (or the pseudogene TRBV3-2) and TRBJ1-1; no reliable D call. Deletions cut 4 bases from V and 1 base from J, with 10 bases between. The CDR3 length is 14 residues. Looked up from germline, CDR1 is LGHDT and CDR2 is YNNKEL (reference sequence).

The J gene is TRBJ2-6, the V gene TRBV9; perhaps TRBD1 as D (5 bases). Trimming cost V 4 bases and J 0 bases, with 14 bases left between them. The CDR3 extends over 17 amino acids. Germline CDR1 SGDLS, CDR2 YYNGEE. As DNA, the CDR3 is TGTGCCAGCAGCAGACGGACATCTGCCTCTGGGGCCAACGTCCTGACTTTC. This translates into CASSRRTSASGANVLTF.

The V call is TRBV10-3, the J call TRBJ2-1, with 7 bases lining up with TRBD2. The CDR3 has 15 amino acids. Germline V gives CDR1 ENHRY, CDR2 SYGVKD. Germline trimming cut 3 bases from V and 0 bases from J; bases unmatched to any gene: 2. CDR3 DNA: TGTGCCATCAGTGAAGCGGGGCGCTCCTACAATGAGCAGTTCTTC. This translates into CAISEAGRSYNEQFF.

The rearrangement links TRBV9 to TRBJ2-7, with D maybe TRBD1 (6 bases). The germline gives CDR1 SGDLS, CDR2 YYNGEE. The CDR3 runs to 14 residues. Trimming took 0 bases from V and 9 from J, leaving 16 bases between them. The CDR3 coding sequence is TGTGCCAGCAGCGTAGGGGACAACCACGAGGGGCAGTACTTC. This codes for CASSVGDNHEGQYF.

The chain joins TRBV6-5 to TRBJ1-3; TRBD1 matches 7 bases. Germline CDR1 MNHEY, CDR2 SVGAGI. V dropped 6 bases and J dropped 4; count of bases not matched to a gene: 9. This CDR3 is built from 15 residues. The CDR3 loop reads CASRPLTGQGNTIYF. The CDR3 bases are TGTGCCAGCAGGCCCCTGACAGGGCAAGGAAACACCATATATTTT.

The V gene is TRBV19, the J gene TRBJ2-7; D gene uncertain. The length of the CDR3 is 15 residues. CDR1 is LNHDA and CDR2 is SQIVND in the germline V gene (reference sequence). Between the trimmed V and J ends, which lost 1 base and 2 bases, there was a span of 12 bases. The CDR3 region has the DNA TGTGCCAGTAGTATAGCCTTCTACGAAACCTACGAGCAGTACTTC. Amino acids: CASSIAFYETYEQYF.

V gene TRBV4-2 combines with J gene TRBJ2-7, with a weak D call TRBD2 (6 bases). V shed 4 bases and J shed 6 bases, with 13 bases lying between them. The germline gives CDR1 LGHNA, CDR2 YNFKEQ. This CDR3 has 13 amino acids. Here the CDR3 reads CASSPLRGGEQYF. As DNA, the CDR3 is TGTGCCAGCAGCCCTCTGAGGGGAGGCGAGCAGTACTTC.

A few counts support this clone. V is TRBV7-6 and J is TRBJ1-1; no reliable D call. The V and J ends lost 2 bases and 2 bases respectively, with 12 bases between them. Per germline, CDR1 SGHVS and CDR2 FNYEAQ. There are 15 residues in the CDR3. The CDR3 loop reads CASSLSPFRNTEAFF. Written as DNA, the CDR3 is TGTGCCAGCAGCTTAAGTCCCTTTAGAAACACTGAAGCTTTCTTT.

V usage is TRBV6-5 and J usage is TRBJ2-7; 7 bases are shared with TRBD1. CDR1 and CDR2 from the germline V gene are MNHEY and SVGAGI. V trimming: 2 bases; J trimming: 5 bases; junction bases outside the gene matches: 6. The CDR3 is made up of 14 amino acids. The CDR3 coding sequence is TGTGCCAGCAGTTACCTACAGGGGAATAACGAGCAGTACTTC. Encoded protein: CASSYLQGNNEQYF.

The rearrangement joins TRBV9 to TRBJ2-6; 13 positions agree with TRBD2. Germline CDR1 SGDLS, CDR2 YYNGEE. The junction had 8 bases not matched to a gene; V was cut back by 2 bases and J by 3 bases. The CDR3 covers 19 residues. Written as DNA, the CDR3 is TGTGCCAGCAGCGTGGATACTAGCGGGGGGGCCTTTGGGGCCAACGTCCTGACTTTC. It specifies CASSVDTSGGAFGANVLTF.

This chain uses TRBV4-1 with TRBJ1-2, with 7 bases lining up with TRBD1. The V gene's germline CDR1 is MGHRA and CDR2 YSYEKL. The length of the CDR3 is 15 residues. Trimming removed 4 bases from V and 3 bases from J; junction bases left unmatched: 8. The CDR3 sequence: CASSRSRGKYYGYTF. The CDR3 nucleotides are TGCGCCAGCAGCCGAAGCAGGGGGAAATACTATGGCTACACCTTC.

On this clone itself: One junction end disagrees with the germline gene, perhaps due to a read error. The chain combines TRBV6-1 with TRBJ2-3; D is unclear. Germline V CDR1 and CDR2: MNHNS, SASEGT. This CDR3 is built from 14 residues. As DNA, the CDR3 is TGTGCCAGCAGGGAAGGTCTAAAGACAGATACGCAGTATTTT. This translates into CASREGLKTDTQYF.

The chain links TRBV16 to TRBJ2-7; D remains ambiguous. Trimming stripped 1 base from V and 5 bases from J, with 3 bases between. CDR1 KGHSY and CDR2 FQNENV come from the germline V gene. This CDR3 has 11 residues. The CDR3 sequence is CASSQLNEQYF. CDR3 nucleotide sequence: TGTGCCAGCAGCCAATTAAACGAGCAGTACTTC.

This clone was seen a handful of times. The CDR3 bases are TGTGCCAGCAGCTTGGCTCCAGGGTTTTACGAGCAGTACTTC. It codes for CASSLAPGFYEQYF. The rearrangement links TRBV7-9 to TRBJ2-7; TRBD1 is a possible D gene (5 bases). Trimming took 3 bases from V and 4 from J, leaving 13 bases between them. Germline-derived CDR1 and CDR2 are SEHNR and FQNEAQ (reference sequence). This CDR3 has 14 amino acids. Using reference TRBV7-9 and TRBJ2-7 for the parts outside the CDR3, the full variable domain is DTGVSQNPRHKITKRGQNVTFRCDPISEHNRLYWYRQTLGQGPEFLTYFQNEAQLEKSRLLSDRFSAERPKGSFSTLEIQRTEQGDSAMYLCASSLAPGFYEQYFGPGTRLTVT.

This chain's CDR3 is CSVRRDRGPESGYTF. CDR3 nucleotides: TGCAGCGTGCGGCGAGACAGGGGTCCAGAATCAGGCTACACCTTC. The V call is TRBV29-1, the J call TRBJ1-2; 8 nucleotides align to TRBD1. This CDR3 region has 15 residues. The V segment lost 6 bases and the J segment 8 bases; nucleotides outside the gene matches: 17. The germline V gene encodes CDR1 SQVTM and CDR2 ANQGSEA.

This clone was seen only a few times. The CDR3: CASSSSGGSNYGYTF. DNA for the CDR3: TGCGCCAGCAGCTCCTCTGGGGGCAGTAACTATGGCTACACCTTC. This chain joins TRBV5-1 and TRBJ1-2; D is possibly TRBD1 (6 bases). The germline V gene has CDR1 SGHRS and CDR2 YFSETQ. The germline V and J ends were trimmed by 3 bases and 1 base, with 13 bases remaining between them. The CDR3 contains 15 residues. The full variable domain, rest sourced from reference TRBV5-1 and TRBJ1-2, is KAGVTQTPRYLIKTRGQQVTLSCSPISGHRSVSWYQQTPGQGLQFLFEYFSETQRNKGNFPGRFSGRQFSNSRSEMNVSTLELGDSALYLCASSSSGGSNYGYTFGSGTRLTVV.

The chain employs TRBV6-5 and TRBJ2-7, with 9 positions matching TRBD1. The germline gives CDR1 MNHEY, CDR2 SVGAGI. The CDR3 length is 15 residues. The trim removed 8 bases at V and 5 bases at J, leaving 13 bases unmatched. CDR3 loop: CASGLRDRETHEQYF. The CDR3 DNA reads TGTGCCAGCGGACTCCGGGACAGGGAAACCCACGAGCAGTACTTC.

The gene calls are TRBV6-5 and TRBJ2-3; maybe TRBD1 (6 bases). Germline V lookup: CDR1 MNHEY, CDR2 SVGAGI. This CDR3 has 15 amino acids. The ends were cut back, 4 bases at V and 6 bases at J, with 17 bases in the middle. CDR3 sequence (DNA): TGTGCCAGCAGTTCTCCTTTAGACAGGTTGGATACGCAGTATTTT. This sequence encodes CASSSPLDRLDTQYF.

The chain combines TRBV3-1 (or the pseudogene TRBV3-2) with TRBJ1-2, with a possible D match to TRBD1 (6 bases). The CDR3 runs 12 residues. Between the trimmed V and J ends, which lost 1 base and 8 bases, there was a span of 8 bases. The germline gives CDR1 LGHDT, CDR2 YNNKEL (reference sequence). CDR3 sequence reads: CASSQAGAGYTF. The CDR3 nucleotides read TGTGCCAGCAGCCAAGCAGGGGCCGGCTACACCTTC.

This chain joins TRBV18 and TRBJ2-3; D possibly corresponds to TRBD2 (5 bases). Trimming left V 6 bases short and J 0 bases short, with 7 bases between. The germline CDR1 and CDR2 sequences are KGHSH and LQKENI. This CDR3 contains 13 residues. CDR3 in DNA: TGTGCCAGCTCCCGGGAAAGCACAGATACGCAGTATTTT. It codes for CASSRESTDTQYF.

The rearrangement uses TRBV6-6 and TRBJ2-7, with 8 bases identical to TRBD2. There are 15 residues in the CDR3. Germline CDR1 is MNHNY and CDR2 is SVGAGI (reference sequence). J was trimmed by 2 bases and V by 0 bases; bases with no gene match: 3. CDR3 bases: TGTGCCAGCAGTTACTCCGGGGGGGAGCCCTACGAGCAGTACTTC. Residues: CASSYSGGEPYEQYF.

As DNA, the CDR3 is TGTGCCAGCAGCCAAGCACACGGGGAGCTGTTTTTT. This encodes CASSQAHGELFF. The V call is TRBV3-1 (or the pseudogene TRBV3-2), the J call TRBJ2-2; no clear D gene. The CDR3 length is 12 residues. In germline, CDR1 is LGHDT, CDR2 YNNKEL (reference sequence). V was clipped by 1 base and J by 7 bases, with 4 bases between them.

The chain joins TRBV21-1 to TRBJ2-1; the table's D call of TRBD1 was not tested on the DNA. TRBV21-1 is a listed pseudogene. This CDR3 comprises 15 residues. The CDR3 sequence is CASSKGQEVYNEQFF. As DNA, the CDR3 is TGTGCCAGCAGCAAAGGACAGGAGGTCTACAATGAGCAGTTCTTC.

The J gene is TRBJ2-3, the V gene TRBV27; D may be TRBD2 (6 bases). From germline, CDR1 is MNHEY and CDR2 SMNVEV (reference sequence). This CDR3 region has 15 residues. Trimming shortened V by 7 bases and J by 2 bases, and 16 bases separated the two germline ends. CDR3 protein: CASKGLGELTDTQYF. CDR3 bases: TGTGCCAGCAAGGGACTGGGGGAACTCACAGATACGCAGTATTTT.

Many counts were recorded for this clone. V and J are TRBV9 and TRBJ2-5; 10 bases are shared with TRBD2. Germline V CDR1 and CDR2: SGDLS, YYNGEE. The CDR3 contains 15 residues. J gave up 1 base and V 6 bases, and 6 bases lay outside the gene matches. The CDR3 nucleotides read TGTGCCAGCAATAAGCGGGGGGGCCCCCAAGAGACCCAGTACTTC. Translated, it gives CASNKRGGPQETQYF.

The CDR3, as DNA: TGTGCCAGCTCCCCCGATCCCATCGGTGGCTACACCTTC. It codes for CASSPDPIGGYTF. This chain links TRBV18 with TRBJ1-2; D not resolved. CDR1 and CDR2 (germline): KGHSH, LQKENI. This CDR3 contains 13 residues. The germline V and J ends were trimmed by 6 bases and 7 bases, with 15 bases remaining between them.

V usage is TRBV5-1 and J usage is TRBJ2-7; 9 bases match TRBD1. J gave up 2 bases and V 3 bases, and 6 bases lay outside the gene matches. CDR1 and CDR2 (germline): SGHRS, YFSETQ. This CDR3 is built from 15 residues. CDR3 protein: CASSSSRDRAYEQYF. CDR3 in DNA: TGCGCCAGCAGCTCGTCCCGGGACAGGGCCTACGAGCAGTACTTC. Full variable domain (rest looked up from reference TRBV5-1 and TRBJ2-7): KAGVTQTPRYLIKTRGQQVTLSCSPISGHRSVSWYQQTPGQGLQFLFEYFSETQRNKGNFPGRFSGRQFSNSRSEMNVSTLELGDSALYLCASSSSRDRAYEQYFGPGTRLTVT.

The chain links TRBV11-2 to TRBJ2-3; the match to TRBD2 covers 9 bases. V lost 2 bases and J lost 2; bases outside the gene matches: 5. This CDR3 has 16 amino acids. Germline V lookup: CDR1 SGHAT, CDR2 FQNNGV. The CDR3 nucleotides are TGTGCCAGCAGCTTATTTAGCGGGGGAAACACAGATACGCAGTATTTT. Translation: CASSLFSGGNTDTQYF.

The J gene is TRBJ2-7, the V gene TRBV7-9, with D maybe TRBD1 (6 bases). CDR3 length: 13 residues. Germline assignment: CDR1 SEHNR and CDR2 FQNEAQ (reference sequence). V gave up 6 bases and J gave up 0 bases, with 9 bases separating them. The CDR3 is CASSRQASYEQYF. The CDR3 DNA is TGTGCCAGCAGTAGACAGGCCTCCTACGAGCAGTACTTC.